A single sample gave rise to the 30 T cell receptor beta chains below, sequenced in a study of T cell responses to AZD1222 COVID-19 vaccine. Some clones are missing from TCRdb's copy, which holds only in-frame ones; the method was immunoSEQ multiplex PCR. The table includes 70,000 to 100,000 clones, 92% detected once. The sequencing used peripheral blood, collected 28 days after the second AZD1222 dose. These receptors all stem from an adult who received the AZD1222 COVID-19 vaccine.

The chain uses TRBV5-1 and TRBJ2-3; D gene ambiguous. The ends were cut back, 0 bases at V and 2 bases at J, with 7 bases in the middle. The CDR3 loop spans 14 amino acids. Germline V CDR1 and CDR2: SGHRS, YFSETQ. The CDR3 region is CASSLEVPTDTQYF. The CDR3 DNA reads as TGCGCCAGCAGCTTGGAGGTCCCCACAGATACGCAGTATTTT.

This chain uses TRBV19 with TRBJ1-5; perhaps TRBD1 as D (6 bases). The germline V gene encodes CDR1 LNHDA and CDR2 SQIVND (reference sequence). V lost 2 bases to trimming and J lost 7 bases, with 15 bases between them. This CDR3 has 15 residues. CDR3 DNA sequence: TGTGCCAGTAGTATAAGGGGGGGCGCGGAACAGCCCCAGCATTTT. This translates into CASSIRGGAEQPQHF. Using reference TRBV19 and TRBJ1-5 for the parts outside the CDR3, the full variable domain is DGGITQSPKYLFRKEGQNVTLSCEQNLNHDAMYWYRQDPGQGLRLIYYSQIVNDFQKGDIAEGYSVSREKKESFPLTVTSAQKNPTAFYLCASSIRGGAEQPQHFGDGTRLSIL.

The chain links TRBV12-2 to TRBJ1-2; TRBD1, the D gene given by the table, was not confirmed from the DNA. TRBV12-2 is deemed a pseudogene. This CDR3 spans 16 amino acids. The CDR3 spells CASRPEGVGSADGYTF. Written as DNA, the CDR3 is TGTGCAAGTCGCCCCGAGGGGGTGGGGTCGGCGGATGGCTACACCTTC.

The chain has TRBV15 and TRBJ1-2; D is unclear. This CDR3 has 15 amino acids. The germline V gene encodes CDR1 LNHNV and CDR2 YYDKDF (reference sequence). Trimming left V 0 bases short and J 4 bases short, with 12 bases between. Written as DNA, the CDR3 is TGTGCCACCAGCAGAGATCGTCGGAGGGCCTATGGCTACACCTTC. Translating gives CATSRDRRRAYGYTF.

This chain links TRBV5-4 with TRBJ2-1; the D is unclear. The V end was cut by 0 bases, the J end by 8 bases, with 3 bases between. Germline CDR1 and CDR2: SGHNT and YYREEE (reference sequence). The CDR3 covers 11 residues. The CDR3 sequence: CASSLAHEQFF. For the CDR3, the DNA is TGTGCCAGCAGCTTGGCCCATGAGCAGTTCTTC.

In DNA, the CDR3 is TGTGCCAGCAGCCAAGGACAGGGGGCCAACTATGGCTACACCTTC. It translates to CASSQGQGANYGYTF. The chain combines TRBV6-6 with TRBJ1-2, with 11 bases matching TRBD1. The germline V gene encodes CDR1 MNHNY and CDR2 SVGAGI (reference sequence). The trim removed 6 bases at V and 2 bases at J, leaving 5 bases unmatched. CDR3 length: 15 residues.

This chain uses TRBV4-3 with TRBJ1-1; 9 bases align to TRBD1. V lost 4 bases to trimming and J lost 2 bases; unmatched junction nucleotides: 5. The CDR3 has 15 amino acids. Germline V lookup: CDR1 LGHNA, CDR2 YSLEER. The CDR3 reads CASSRGTGRNTEAFF. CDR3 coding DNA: TGCGCCAGCAGCCGAGGGACAGGGAGAAACACTGAAGCTTTCTTT.

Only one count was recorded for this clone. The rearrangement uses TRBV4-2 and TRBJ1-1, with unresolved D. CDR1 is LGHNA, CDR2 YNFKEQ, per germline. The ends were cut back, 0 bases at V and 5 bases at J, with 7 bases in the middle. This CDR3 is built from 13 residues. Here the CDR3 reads CASSQESRTEAFF. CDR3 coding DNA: TGTGCCAGCAGCCAAGAGAGTCGGACTGAAGCTTTCTTT.

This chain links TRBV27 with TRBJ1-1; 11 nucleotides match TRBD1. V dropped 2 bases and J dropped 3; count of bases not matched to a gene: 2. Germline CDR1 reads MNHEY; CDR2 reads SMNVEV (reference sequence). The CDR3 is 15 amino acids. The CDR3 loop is CASSLRGQGDTEAFF. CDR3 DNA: TGTGCCAGCAGTTTACGGGGACAGGGGGACACTGAAGCTTTCTTT.

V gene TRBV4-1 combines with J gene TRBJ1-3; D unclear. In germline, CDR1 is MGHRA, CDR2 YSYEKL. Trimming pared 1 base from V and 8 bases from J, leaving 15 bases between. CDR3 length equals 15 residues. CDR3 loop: CASSQGWGGRDTIYF. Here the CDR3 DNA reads TGCGCCAGCAGCCAAGGCTGGGGAGGAAGAGACACCATATATTTT.

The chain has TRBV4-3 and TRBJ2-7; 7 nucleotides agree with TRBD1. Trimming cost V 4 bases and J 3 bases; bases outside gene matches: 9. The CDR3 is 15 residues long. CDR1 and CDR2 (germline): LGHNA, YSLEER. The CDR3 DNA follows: TGCGCCAGCAGCCCGGGGACAGATTCGCTCTACGAGCAGTACTTC. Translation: CASSPGTDSLYEQYF.

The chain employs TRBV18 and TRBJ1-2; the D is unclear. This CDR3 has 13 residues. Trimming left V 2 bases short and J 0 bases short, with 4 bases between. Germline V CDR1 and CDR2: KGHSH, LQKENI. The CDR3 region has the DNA TGTGCCAGCTCACCAGGGGCTAACTATGGCTACACCTTC. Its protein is CASSPGANYGYTF.

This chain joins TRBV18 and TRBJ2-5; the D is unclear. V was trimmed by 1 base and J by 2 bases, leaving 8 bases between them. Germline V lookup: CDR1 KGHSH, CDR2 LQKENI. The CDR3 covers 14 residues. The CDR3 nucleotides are TGTGCCAGCTCACCACTACCCCTTCAAGAGACCCAGTACTTC. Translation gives CASSPLPLQETQYF. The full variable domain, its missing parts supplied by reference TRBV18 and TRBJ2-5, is NAGVMQNPRHLVRRRGQEARLRCSPMKGHSHVYWYRQLPEEGLKFMVYLQKENIIDESGMPKERFSAEFPKEGPSILRIQQVVRGDSAAYFCASSPLPLQETQYFGPGTRLLVL.

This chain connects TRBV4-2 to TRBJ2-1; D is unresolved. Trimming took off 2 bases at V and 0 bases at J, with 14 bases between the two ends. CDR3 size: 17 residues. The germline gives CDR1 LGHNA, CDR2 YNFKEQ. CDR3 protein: CASSQFPTHSSYNEQFF. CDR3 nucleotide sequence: TGTGCCAGCAGCCAATTCCCGACGCATAGCTCCTACAATGAGCAGTTCTTC.

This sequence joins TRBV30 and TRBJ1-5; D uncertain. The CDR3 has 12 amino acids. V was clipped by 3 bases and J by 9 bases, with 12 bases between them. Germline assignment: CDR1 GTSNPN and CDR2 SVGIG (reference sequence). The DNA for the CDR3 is TGTGCCTGGAGCTATGACATTTCGCCCCAGCATTTT. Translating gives CAWSYDISPQHF.

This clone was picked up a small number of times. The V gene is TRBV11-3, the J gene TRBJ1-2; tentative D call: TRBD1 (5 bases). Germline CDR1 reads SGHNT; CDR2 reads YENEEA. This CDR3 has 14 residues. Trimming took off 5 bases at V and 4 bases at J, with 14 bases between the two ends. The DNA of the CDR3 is TGTGCCAGCAGCCCTAGGGCCCAGGGCTATGGCTACACCTTC. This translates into CASSPRAQGYGYTF.

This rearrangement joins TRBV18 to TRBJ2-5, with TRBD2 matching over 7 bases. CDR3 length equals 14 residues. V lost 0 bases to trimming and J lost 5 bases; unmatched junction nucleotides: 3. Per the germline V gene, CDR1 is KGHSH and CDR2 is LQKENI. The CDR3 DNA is TGTGCCAGCTCACCACCGGGGAGGGGCGAGACCCAGTACTTC. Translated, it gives CASSPPGRGETQYF.

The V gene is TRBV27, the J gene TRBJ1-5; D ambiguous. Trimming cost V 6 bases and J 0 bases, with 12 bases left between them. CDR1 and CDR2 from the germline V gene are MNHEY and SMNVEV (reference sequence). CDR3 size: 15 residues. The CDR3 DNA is TGTGCCAGCAGCCCAGCCGCAGTTAGCAATCAGCCCCAGCATTTT. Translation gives CASSPAAVSNQPQHF.

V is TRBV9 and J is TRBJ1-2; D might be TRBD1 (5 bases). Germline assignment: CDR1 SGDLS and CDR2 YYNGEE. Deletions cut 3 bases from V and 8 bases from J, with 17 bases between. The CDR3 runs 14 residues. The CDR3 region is CASSEGSRYYGYTF. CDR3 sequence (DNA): TGTGCCAGCAGCGAGGGGAGCCGATATTACGGCTACACCTTC.

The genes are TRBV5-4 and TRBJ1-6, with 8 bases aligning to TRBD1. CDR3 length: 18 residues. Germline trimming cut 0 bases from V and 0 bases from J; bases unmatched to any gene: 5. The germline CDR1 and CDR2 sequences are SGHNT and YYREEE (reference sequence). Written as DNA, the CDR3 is TGTGCCAGCAGCTTGGGGACAGGGATTAGCTCCTATAATTCACCCCTCCACTTT. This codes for CASSLGTGISSYNSPLHF.

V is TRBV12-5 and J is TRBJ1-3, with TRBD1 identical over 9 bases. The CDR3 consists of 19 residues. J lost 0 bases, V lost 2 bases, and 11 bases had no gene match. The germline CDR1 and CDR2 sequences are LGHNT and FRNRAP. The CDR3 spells CASGLITGTGSLSGNTIYF. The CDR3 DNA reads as TGTGCTAGTGGTTTGATTACCGGGACAGGGTCCCTCTCTGGAAACACCATATATTTT.

Here the CDR3 reads CAISRAINQPQHF. CDR3 coding DNA: TGTGCCATCTCTCGGGCCATAAATCAGCCCCAGCATTTT. The chain combines TRBV27 with TRBJ1-5; D uncertain. The CDR3 extends over 13 amino acids. Trimming removed 10 bases from V and 4 bases from J, with 14 bases in between. Germline lookup yields CDR1 MNHEY and CDR2 SMNVEV (reference sequence).

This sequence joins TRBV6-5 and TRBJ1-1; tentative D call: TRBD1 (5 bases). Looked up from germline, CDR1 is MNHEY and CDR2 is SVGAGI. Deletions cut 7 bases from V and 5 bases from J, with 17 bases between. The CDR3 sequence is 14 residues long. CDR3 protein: CASTRDPRDTEAFF. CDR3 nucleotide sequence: TGTGCCAGCACCAGGGACCCGAGGGATACTGAAGCTTTCTTT.

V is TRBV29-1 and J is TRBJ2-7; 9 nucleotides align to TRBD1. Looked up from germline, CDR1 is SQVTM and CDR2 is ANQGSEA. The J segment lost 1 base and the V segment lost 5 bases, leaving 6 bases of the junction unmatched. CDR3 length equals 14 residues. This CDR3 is CSVTKDRGSYEQYF. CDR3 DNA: TGCAGCGTTACTAAGGACAGGGGATCCTACGAGCAGTACTTC.

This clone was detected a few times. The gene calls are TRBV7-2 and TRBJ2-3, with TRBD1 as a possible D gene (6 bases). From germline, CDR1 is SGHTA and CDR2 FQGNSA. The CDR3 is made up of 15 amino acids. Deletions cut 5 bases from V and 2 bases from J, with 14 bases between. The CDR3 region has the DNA TGTGCCAGCAGCCCCTCGGGACACCACACAGATACGCAGTATTTT. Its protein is CASSPSGHHTDTQYF.

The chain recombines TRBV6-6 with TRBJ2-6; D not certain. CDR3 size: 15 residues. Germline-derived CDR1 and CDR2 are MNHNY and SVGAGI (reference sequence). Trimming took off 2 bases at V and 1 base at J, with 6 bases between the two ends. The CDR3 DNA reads TGTGCCAGCAGTTACGTGGGTTCTGGGGCCAACGTCCTGACTTTC. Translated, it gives CASSYVGSGANVLTF.

The CDR3 protein is CASARQKPLQETQYF. The CDR3 DNA is TGTGCCAGCGCTCGGCAGAAGCCGCTCCAAGAGACCCAGTACTTC. The rearrangement links TRBV13 to TRBJ2-5; D gene ambiguous. Germline CDR1 PRHDT, CDR2 FYEKMQ (reference sequence). V was shortened by 8 bases and J by 1 base, with 17 bases between the two germline ends. This CDR3 spans 15 amino acids. Using reference TRBV13 and TRBJ2-5 for the parts outside the CDR3, the full variable domain is AAGVIQSPRHLIKEKRETATLKCYPIPRHDTVYWYQQGPGQDPQFLISFYEKMQSDKGSIPDRFSAQQFSDYHSELNMSSLELGDSALYFCASARQKPLQETQYFGPGTRLLVL.

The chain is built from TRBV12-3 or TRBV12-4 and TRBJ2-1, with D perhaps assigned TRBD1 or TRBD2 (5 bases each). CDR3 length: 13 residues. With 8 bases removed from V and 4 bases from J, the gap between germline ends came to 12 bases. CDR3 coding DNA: TGTGCCAGCCTCGGGACGGAATACAATGAGCAGTTCTTC. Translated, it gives CASLGTEYNEQFF.

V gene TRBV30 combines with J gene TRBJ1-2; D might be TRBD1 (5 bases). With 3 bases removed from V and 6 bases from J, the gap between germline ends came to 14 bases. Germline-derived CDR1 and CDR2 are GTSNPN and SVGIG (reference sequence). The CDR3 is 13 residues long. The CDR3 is CAWSRGVRDGYTF. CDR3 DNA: TGTGCCTGGAGCCGGGGGGTTAGGGATGGCTACACCTTC.

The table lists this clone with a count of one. CDR3 sequence reads: CASSLPVVSNQPQHF. The CDR3 region has the DNA TGTGCCAGCAGTTTGCCGGTCGTAAGCAATCAGCCCCAGCATTTT. The chain combines TRBV28 with TRBJ1-5; D remains unclear. The length of the CDR3 is 15 residues. V was cut by 3 bases and J by 1 base, with 10 bases left in between. Germline CDR1 reads MDHEN; CDR2 reads SYDVKM.